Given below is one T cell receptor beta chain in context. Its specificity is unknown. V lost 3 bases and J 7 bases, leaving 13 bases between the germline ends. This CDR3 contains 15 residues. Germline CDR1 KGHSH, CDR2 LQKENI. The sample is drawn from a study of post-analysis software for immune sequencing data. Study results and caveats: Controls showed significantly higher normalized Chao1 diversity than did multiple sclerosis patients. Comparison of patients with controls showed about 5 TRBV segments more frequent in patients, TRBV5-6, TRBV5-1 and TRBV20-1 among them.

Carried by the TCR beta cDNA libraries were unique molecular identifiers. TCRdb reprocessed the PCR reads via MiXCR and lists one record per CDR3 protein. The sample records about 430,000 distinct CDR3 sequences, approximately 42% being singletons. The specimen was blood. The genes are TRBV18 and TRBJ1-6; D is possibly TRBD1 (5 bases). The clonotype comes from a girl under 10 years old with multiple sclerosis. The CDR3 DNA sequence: TGTGCCAGCTCACCCTCGGGACGGTTAAATTCACCCCTCCACTTT. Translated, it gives CASSPSGRLNSPLHF.